A single T cell receptor beta chain is shown here with its context. The antigen is unknown. Profiling relied on immunoSEQ multiplex PCR, and the TCRdb table lists in-frame clones only, not all of them. Among tens of thousands of clones listed, about 89% were seen once. This sample is part of a study of OX40 agonist ivuxolimab in advanced cancers. Study at large: Males comprised around four fifths of the group, whose mean age was about 61 years (range about 20 to 79).

Study observations and caveats: Not determined was the antigen specificity of the expanded peripheral T cells.

The CDR3 is made up of 14 amino acids. CDR1 is WNHNN, CDR2 SYGVQD, per germline (reference sequence). Trimming cost V 7 bases and J 2 bases; bases outside gene matches: 7. The sample was CD4+ or CD8+ T cells sorted from blood, taken in a trial of the OX40 agonist ivuxolimab. This TCR came from an adult with an advanced solid tumor such as melanoma, head and neck, liver or kidney cancer. The rearrangement joins TRBV10-1 to TRBJ2-7; 8 bases align to TRBD1. The CDR3 DNA reads as TGCGCCAGCAATTCGGGACAGGCTCCCTACGAGCAGTACTTC. This sequence encodes CASNSGQAPYEQYF.